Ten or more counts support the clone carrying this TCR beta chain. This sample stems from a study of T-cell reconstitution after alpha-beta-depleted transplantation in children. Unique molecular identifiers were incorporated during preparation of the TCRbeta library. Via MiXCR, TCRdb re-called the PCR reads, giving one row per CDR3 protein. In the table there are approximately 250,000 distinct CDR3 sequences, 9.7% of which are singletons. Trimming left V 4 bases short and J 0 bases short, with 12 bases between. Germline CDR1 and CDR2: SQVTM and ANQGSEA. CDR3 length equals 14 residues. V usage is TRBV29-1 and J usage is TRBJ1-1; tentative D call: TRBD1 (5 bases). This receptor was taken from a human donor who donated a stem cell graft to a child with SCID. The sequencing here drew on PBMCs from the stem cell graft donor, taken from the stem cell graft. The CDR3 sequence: CSVAQGSMNTEAFF. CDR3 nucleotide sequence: TGCAGCGTTGCCCAGGGCTCCATGAACACTGAAGCTTTCTTT.